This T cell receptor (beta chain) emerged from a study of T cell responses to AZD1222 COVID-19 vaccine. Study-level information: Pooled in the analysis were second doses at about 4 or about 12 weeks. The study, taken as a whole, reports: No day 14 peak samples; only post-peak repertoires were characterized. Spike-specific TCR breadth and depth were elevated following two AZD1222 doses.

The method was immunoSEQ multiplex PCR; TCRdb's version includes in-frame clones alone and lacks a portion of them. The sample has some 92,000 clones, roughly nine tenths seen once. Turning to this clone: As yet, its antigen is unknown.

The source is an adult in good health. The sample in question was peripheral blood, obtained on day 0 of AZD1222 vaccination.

CDR3 DNA: TGTGCCAGCAGGGGACTAGCGGCCATCGGGAAAGGTTGGTTAGAAGAGACCCAGTACTTC. Its translation: CASRGLAAIGKGWLEETQYF. The V and J genes are TRBV2 and TRBJ2-5; TRBD2 matches at 11 bases. V dropped 6 bases and J dropped 3; count of bases not matched to a gene: 21. This CDR3 has 20 amino acids. CDR1 is SNHLY, CDR2 FYNNEI, per germline.